This TCR beta chain is from a study of cytomegalovirus exposure and HLA in healthy donors. The study, taken as a whole, reports: Later on, an analysis showed TCR association rates differing by HLA locus, with DRB1 the most and HLA-C the fewest. Follow-up analysis seemed to connect common viral pathogens with several of the most significant clusters identified.

This PCR relied on a set of 60 Vbeta primers and 13 Jbeta primers. The protocol was immunoSEQ multiplex PCR, while the TCRdb copy is restricted to in-frame clones and leaves out a portion. The repertoire holds 150,000 to 200,000 clones, 80% seen once, with approximately 0.99% in the top ten. Looked up from germline, CDR1 is SGHNT and CDR2 is YYREEE (reference sequence). The CDR3 loop spans 13 amino acids. Unmatched junction bases numbered 3, after V lost 4 bases and J lost 5 bases. Points on this clone: Its cognate antigen is unknown.

This receptor was identified in a woman aged 35 to 49 in good health and CMV-seronegative. The sequenced sample was PBMCs. The chain uses TRBV5-4 and TRBJ2-7; 10 bases match TRBD1. The DNA of the CDR3 is TGTGCCAGCAGCGAGGACAGGGGGGACGAGCAGTACTTC. This encodes CASSEDRGDEQYF.